The 5 T cell receptor beta chains below come from one sample, sequenced in a study of shared clonotypes between healthy human individuals. Assay: immunoSEQ multiplex PCR; the TCRdb copy retains only in-frame clones and omits some. The sample holds 700,000 or so clones; about two thirds are singletons and the top ten take approximately 1.8%. The sequencing sample was made of memory CD4+ T cells sorted from blood. Noted subset: CD45RA-negative fraction. The origin of the receptors is a woman in her 30s in good health.

The chain joins TRBV2 to TRBJ2-5; D is perhaps TRBD2 (7 bases). The J call may be mistaken, given a closer DNA end match to TRBJ2-7. The CDR3 has 14 residues. The germline V gene has CDR1 SNHLY and CDR2 FYNNEI. The CDR3 sequence: CASIPRGARYEQYF. The CDR3 DNA follows: TGTGCCAGCATCCCACGGGGGGCGCGGTACGAGCAGTACTTC.

CDR3: CASRPLAGVGLAKNIQYF. CDR3 coding DNA: TGTGCCAGCCGGCCACTAGCGGGAGTGGGGCTAGCCAAAAACATTCAGTACTTC. V usage is TRBV7-9 and J usage is TRBJ2-4; TRBD2 aligns across 11 bases. This CDR3 region has 18 residues. J gave up 0 bases and V 8 bases, and 12 bases lay outside the gene matches. In germline, CDR1 is SEHNR, CDR2 FQNEAQ (reference sequence).

This clone was counted a few times. The chain couples TRBV5-1 to TRBJ2-5; the match to TRBD1 covers 9 bases. The CDR3 consists of 15 residues. Germline CDR1 SGHRS, CDR2 YFSETQ. With 0 bases clipped from V and 3 bases from J, the junction kept 3 bases outside the gene matches. This CDR3 reads CASSLAWDREETQYF. For the CDR3, the DNA is TGCGCCAGCAGCTTGGCCTGGGACAGGGAAGAGACCCAGTACTTC.

This clone has just a few counts. The rearrangement joins TRBV28 to TRBJ1-4; 8 bases fit TRBD1. Germline V gives CDR1 MDHEN, CDR2 SYDVKM. After removal of 0 bases from V and 2 bases from J, the junction contained 5 bases not matched to a gene. The CDR3 extends over 17 amino acids. Here the CDR3 reads CASSLWGQVSTNEKLFF. The CDR3 bases are TGTGCCAGCAGTTTATGGGGACAGGTTTCTACTAATGAAAAACTGTTTTTT.

The chain links TRBV13 to TRBJ2-2, with 14 nucleotides matching TRBD2. The CDR3 contains 18 residues. Losses at the gene ends were 5 bases for V and 5 bases for J; bases not matched to a gene: 10. From germline, CDR1 is PRHDT and CDR2 FYEKMQ (reference sequence). The CDR3 DNA follows: TGTGCCAGCAGCGCCGGGACTAGCGGGAGCTGGCGTACCGGGGAGCTGTTTTTT. Its translation is CASSAGTSGSWRTGELFF.